A single sample is the source of the 16 T cell receptor beta chains below, sequenced in a study of control samples from healthy donors and cancer patients. The assay was immunoSEQ multiplex PCR, and TCRdb's table has in-frame clones only and misses some. The profile covers 35,000 to 55,000 clones, with 75% to 95% appearing a single time and 22% taken by the ten largest. Sequenced: PBMCs. These receptors were collected from a woman between 40 and 55 years old with head and neck cancer.

The table lists this clone with a count of one. The CDR3 region is CASSLIQGTGYTF. The CDR3, as DNA: TGTGCCAGCAGTTTAATACAGGGAACTGGGTACACCTTC. The chain carries TRBV28 and TRBJ1-2; D may be TRBD1 (6 bases). In germline, CDR1 is MDHEN, CDR2 SYDVKM. Between the trimmed V and J ends, which lost 2 bases and 11 bases, there was a span of 15 bases. This CDR3 contains 13 residues.

The V call is TRBV2, the J call TRBJ1-1, with no clear D. Germline CDR1 SNHLY, CDR2 FYNNEI. This CDR3 has 10 residues. The ends were cut back, 6 bases at V and 3 bases at J, with 2 bases in the middle. CDR3 region: CASRYTEAFF. CDR3 DNA sequence: TGTGCCAGCAGATACACTGAAGCTTTCTTT.

V gene TRBV5-1 combines with J gene TRBJ2-6, with 9 nucleotides matching TRBD2. CDR1 SGHRS and CDR2 YFSETQ come from the germline V gene. The CDR3 sequence is 17 residues long. Trimming took 1 base from V and 4 from J; bases not matched to a gene: 6. CDR3: CASSLMTSGWGANVLTF. The DNA of the CDR3 is TGCGCCAGCAGCTTGATGACTAGCGGCTGGGGGGCCAACGTCCTGACTTTC.

The chain recombines TRBV30 with TRBJ2-7; TRBD2 is a possible D gene (5 bases). V was trimmed by 1 base and J by 2 bases, leaving 18 bases between them. This CDR3 spans 16 amino acids. Germline assignment: CDR1 GTSNPN and CDR2 SVGIG (reference sequence). CDR3 sequence: CAWSALSPDGAYEQYF. In DNA, the CDR3 is TGTGCCTGGAGTGCACTCTCTCCGGACGGGGCCTACGAGCAGTACTTC.

The rearrangement uses TRBV7-2 and TRBJ1-5, with 7 nucleotides matching TRBD1. The germline V gene has CDR1 SGHTA and CDR2 FQGNSA. This CDR3 comprises 15 residues. V gave up 5 bases and J gave up 4 bases; unmatched junction bases: 8. CDR3 DNA sequence: TGTGCCAGCAGCCAGCAACCGGGACAGAATCAGCCCCAGCATTTT. It is translated as CASSQQPGQNQPQHF.

The chain combines TRBV6-1 with TRBJ1-2; 9 nucleotides line up with TRBD1. J was trimmed by 4 bases and V by 1 base; bases with no gene match: 4. In germline, CDR1 is MNHNS, CDR2 SASEGT. The CDR3 contains 15 residues. DNA of the CDR3: TGTGCCAGCAGTGAAGATACAGGGGGCGGCTATGGCTACACCTTC. Its translation: CASSEDTGGGYGYTF.

This clone was seen a handful of times. The chain uses TRBV4-1 and TRBJ2-7, with D maybe TRBD1 (5 bases). CDR3 size: 19 residues. Germline V gene sequence: CDR1 MGHRA, CDR2 YSYEKL. Trimming removed 0 bases at V and 0 bases at J, with 21 bases between. Here the CDR3 DNA reads TGCGCCAGCAGCCAAGATGATGAGCCAGGGTTCTCTGACTCCTACGAGCAGTACTTC. Amino acids: CASSQDDEPGFSDSYEQYF.

DNA of the CDR3: TGTGCCAGCAGTGATCGGGGGACTGGAAACACCATATATTTT. It translates to CASSDRGTGNTIYF. The genes are TRBV25-1 and TRBJ1-3; D might be TRBD1 (5 bases). Germline V CDR1 and CDR2: MGHDK, SYGVNS. This CDR3 spans 14 amino acids. V was shortened by 3 bases and J by 2 bases, with 8 bases between the two germline ends.

This clone showed up just a few times. This chain joins TRBV6-4 and TRBJ2-1; TRBD2 matches at 14 bases. Per germline, CDR1 MRHNA and CDR2 SNTAGT. The CDR3 is made up of 16 amino acids. V shed 0 bases and J 6 bases; nucleotides not matched to a gene: 1. This CDR3 is CASSDSTSGGANEQFF. The CDR3 DNA sequence: TGTGCCAGCAGTGACTCGACTAGCGGGGGGGCCAATGAGCAGTTCTTC.

The chain employs TRBV28 and TRBJ1-6; 7 positions match TRBD1. Per germline, CDR1 MDHEN and CDR2 SYDVKM. Losses at the gene ends were 11 bases for V and 6 bases for J; bases not matched to a gene: 19. This CDR3 has 17 amino acids. Here the CDR3 reads CAATPGTAFFINSPLHF. In nucleotides, the CDR3 is TGTGCCGCGACCCCCGGGACAGCCTTCTTTATTAATTCACCCCTCCACTTT.

The chain recombines TRBV27 with TRBJ1-6; possible D gene TRBD1, 5 bases. The CDR3 sequence is 13 residues long. Per germline, CDR1 MNHEY and CDR2 SMNVEV (reference sequence). Trimming took 3 bases from V and 8 from J, leaving 8 bases between them. CDR3 in amino acids: CASSFRADSPLHF. In DNA form, the CDR3 reads TGTGCCAGCAGTTTCAGGGCTGATTCACCCCTCCACTTT.

The V gene is TRBV9, the J gene TRBJ1-5; maybe TRBD1 (6 bases). This CDR3 comprises 19 residues. V was trimmed by 0 bases and J by 3 bases, leaving 22 bases between them. Germline loops: CDR1 SGDLS, CDR2 YYNGEE. The chain's CDR3 is CASSVGQGRLLYVNQPQHF. CDR3 DNA sequence: TGTGCCAGCAGCGTAGGGCAGGGGCGTCTGTTATATGTCAATCAGCCCCAGCATTTT.

This clone was seen once. The gene calls are TRBV19 and TRBJ1-5; 7 nucleotides agree with TRBD1. J gave up 10 bases and V 6 bases, and 12 bases lay outside the gene matches. The CDR3 is 14 amino acids. Germline assignment: CDR1 LNHDA and CDR2 SQIVND (reference sequence). The CDR3 bases are TGTGCCAGTAGGGAACGACAGGGTCAAAATCCCCAGCATTTT. The encoded protein is CASRERQGQNPQHF.

The V and J genes are TRBV5-4 and TRBJ2-3, with no clear D. The ends were cut back, 0 bases at V and 4 bases at J, with 18 bases in the middle. There are 17 residues in the CDR3. The germline gives CDR1 SGHNT, CDR2 YYREEE (reference sequence). The CDR3, as DNA: TGTGCCAGCAGCTTGGAAATGGGATTCAGCGATGCAGATACGCAGTATTTT. Translating it yields CASSLEMGFSDADTQYF. Drawing the rest from reference TRBV5-4 and TRBJ2-3, the complete variable domain is ETGVTQSPTHLIKTRGQQVTLRCSSQSGHNTVSWYQQALGQGPQFIFQYYREEENGRGNFPPRFSGLQFPNYSSELNVNALELDDSALYLCASSLEMGFSDADTQYFGPGTRLTVL.

The rearrangement uses TRBV2 and TRBJ1-1; 9 bases agree with TRBD1. Trimming at V came to 4 bases and at J to 3 bases, leaving 6 bases not matched to a gene. Germline V lookup: CDR1 SNHLY, CDR2 FYNNEI. There are 15 residues in the CDR3. This CDR3 is CASSVGQGGYTEAFF. As DNA, the CDR3 is TGTGCCAGCAGTGTGGGACAGGGAGGGTACACTGAAGCTTTCTTT.

The DNA of the CDR3 is TGCAGCGCAGGACAGGCGAACACTGAAGCTTTCTTT. It codes for CSAGQANTEAFF. The chain joins TRBV29-1 to TRBJ1-1; 7 positions agree with TRBD1. Germline V gene sequence: CDR1 SQVTM, CDR2 ANQGSEA. J lost 1 base, V lost 7 bases, and 3 bases had no gene match. The CDR3 loop spans 12 amino acids.